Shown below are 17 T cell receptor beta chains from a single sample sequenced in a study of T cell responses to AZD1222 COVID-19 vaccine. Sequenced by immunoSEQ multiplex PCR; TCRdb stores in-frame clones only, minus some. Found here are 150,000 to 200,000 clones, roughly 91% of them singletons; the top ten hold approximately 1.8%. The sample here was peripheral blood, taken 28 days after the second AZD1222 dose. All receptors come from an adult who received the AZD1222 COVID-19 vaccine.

The CDR3 region is CASSPRTSGSKDTGELFF. The CDR3 coding sequence is TGTGCCAGCTCGCCCCGGACTAGCGGGAGTAAGGACACCGGGGAGCTGTTTTTT. The chain carries TRBV18 and TRBJ2-2; TRBD2 agrees at 13 bases. CDR3 length: 18 residues. V gave up 6 bases and J gave up 3 bases; unmatched junction bases: 10. Germline loops: CDR1 KGHSH, CDR2 LQKENI.

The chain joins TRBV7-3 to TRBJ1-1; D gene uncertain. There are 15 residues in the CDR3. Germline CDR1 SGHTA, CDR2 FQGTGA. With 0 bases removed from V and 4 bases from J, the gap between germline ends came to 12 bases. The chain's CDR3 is CASSLTSLELTEAFF. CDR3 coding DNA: TGTGCCAGCAGCTTAACATCTCTTGAACTCACTGAAGCTTTCTTT.

CDR3 loop: CASSLRTDTGELFF. Here the CDR3 DNA reads TGTGCCAGCAGTTTGCGGACAGACACCGGGGAGCTGTTTTTT. The chain carries TRBV6-2 or TRBV6-3 and TRBJ2-2; D might be TRBD1 (6 bases). There are 14 residues in the CDR3. V was cut by 4 bases and J by 3 bases, with 9 bases left in between. Germline assignment: CDR1 MNHEY and CDR2 SVGEGT.

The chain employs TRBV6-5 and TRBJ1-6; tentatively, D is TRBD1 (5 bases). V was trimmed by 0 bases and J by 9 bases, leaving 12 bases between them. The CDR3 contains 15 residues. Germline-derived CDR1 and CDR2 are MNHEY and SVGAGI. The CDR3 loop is CASSYSSTGASPLHF. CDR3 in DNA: TGTGCCAGCAGTTACTCGAGCACAGGCGCTTCACCCCTCCACTTT.

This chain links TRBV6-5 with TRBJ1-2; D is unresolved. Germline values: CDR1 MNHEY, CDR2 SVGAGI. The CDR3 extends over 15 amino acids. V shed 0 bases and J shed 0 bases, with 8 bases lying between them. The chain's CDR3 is CASSYSILANYGYTF. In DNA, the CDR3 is TGTGCCAGCAGTTACTCGATCTTGGCTAACTATGGCTACACCTTC.

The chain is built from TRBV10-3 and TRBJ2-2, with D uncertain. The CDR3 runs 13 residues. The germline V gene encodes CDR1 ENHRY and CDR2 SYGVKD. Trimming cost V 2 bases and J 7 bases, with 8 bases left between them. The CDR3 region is CAISEKGSGELFF. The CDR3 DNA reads TGTGCCATCAGTGAGAAGGGTAGCGGGGAGCTGTTTTTT.

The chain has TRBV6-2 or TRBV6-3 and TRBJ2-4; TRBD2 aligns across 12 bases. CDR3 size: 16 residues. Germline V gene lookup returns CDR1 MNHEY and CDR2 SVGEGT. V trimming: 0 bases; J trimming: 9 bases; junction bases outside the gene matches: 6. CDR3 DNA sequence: TGTGCCAGCAGTTACTCTGCTAGCGGGGGGGCGAGCATTCAGTACTTC. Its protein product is CASSYSASGGASIQYF.

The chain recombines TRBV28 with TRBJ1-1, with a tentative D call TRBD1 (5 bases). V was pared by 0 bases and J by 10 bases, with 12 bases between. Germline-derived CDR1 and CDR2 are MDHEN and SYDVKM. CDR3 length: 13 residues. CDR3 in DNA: TGTGCCAGCAGTTTATGGACAGCCCTGGGAGCTTTCTTT. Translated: CASSLWTALGAFF.

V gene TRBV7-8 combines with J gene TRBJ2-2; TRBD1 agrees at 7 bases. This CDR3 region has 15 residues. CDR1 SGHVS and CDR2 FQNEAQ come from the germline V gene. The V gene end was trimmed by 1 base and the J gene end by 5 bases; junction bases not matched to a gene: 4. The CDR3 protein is CASSLGQGETGELFF. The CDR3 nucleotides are TGTGCCAGCAGCTTAGGACAGGGAGAAACCGGGGAGCTGTTTTTT.

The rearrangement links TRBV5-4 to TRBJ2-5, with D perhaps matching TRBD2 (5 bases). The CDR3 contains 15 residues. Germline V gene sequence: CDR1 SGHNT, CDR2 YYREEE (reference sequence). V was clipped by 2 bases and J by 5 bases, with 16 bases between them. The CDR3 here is CASSLPGRSGETQYF. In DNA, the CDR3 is TGTGCCAGCAGCTTACCGGGCCGGTCGGGGGAGACCCAGTACTTC.

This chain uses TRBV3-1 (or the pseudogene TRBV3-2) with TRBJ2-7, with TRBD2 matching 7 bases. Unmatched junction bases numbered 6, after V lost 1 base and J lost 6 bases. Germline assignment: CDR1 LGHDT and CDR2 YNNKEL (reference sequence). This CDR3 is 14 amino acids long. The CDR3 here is CASSQGRGEAEQYF. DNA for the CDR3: TGTGCCAGCAGCCAAGGTCGGGGGGAGGCCGAGCAGTACTTC.

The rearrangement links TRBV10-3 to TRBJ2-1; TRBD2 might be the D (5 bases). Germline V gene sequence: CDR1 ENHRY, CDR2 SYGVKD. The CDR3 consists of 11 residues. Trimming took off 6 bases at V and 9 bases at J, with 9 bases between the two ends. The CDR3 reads CAIRREVEQFF. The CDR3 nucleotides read TGTGCCATCAGGAGGGAAGTTGAGCAGTTCTTC.

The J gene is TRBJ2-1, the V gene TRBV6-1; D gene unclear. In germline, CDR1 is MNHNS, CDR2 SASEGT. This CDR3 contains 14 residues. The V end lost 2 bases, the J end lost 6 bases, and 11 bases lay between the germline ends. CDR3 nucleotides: TGTGCCAGCAGTGAAATCGGCAGGAGCAATGAGCAGTTCTTC. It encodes CASSEIGRSNEQFF.

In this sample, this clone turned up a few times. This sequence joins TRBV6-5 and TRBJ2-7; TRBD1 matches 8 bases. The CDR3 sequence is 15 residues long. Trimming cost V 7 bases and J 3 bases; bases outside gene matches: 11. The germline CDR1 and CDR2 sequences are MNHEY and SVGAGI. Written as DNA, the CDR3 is TGTGCCAGCACCTCTGACAGGGGATACGACTACGAGCAGTACTTC. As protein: CASTSDRGYDYEQYF.

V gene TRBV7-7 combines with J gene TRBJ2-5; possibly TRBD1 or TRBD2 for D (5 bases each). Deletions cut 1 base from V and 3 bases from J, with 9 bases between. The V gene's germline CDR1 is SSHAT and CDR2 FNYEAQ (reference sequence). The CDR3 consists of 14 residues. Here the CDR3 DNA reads TGTGCCAGCAGCTTAGAAAGGGGAGAAGAGACCCAGTACTTC. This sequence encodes CASSLERGEETQYF.

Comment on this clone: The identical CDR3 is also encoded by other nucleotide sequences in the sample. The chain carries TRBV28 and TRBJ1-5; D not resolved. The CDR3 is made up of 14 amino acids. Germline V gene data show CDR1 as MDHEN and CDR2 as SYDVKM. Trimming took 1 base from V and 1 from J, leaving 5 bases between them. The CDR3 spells CASSLSGSNQPQHF. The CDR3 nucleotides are TGTGCCAGCAGTTTATCGGGCAGCAATCAGCCCCAGCATTTT.

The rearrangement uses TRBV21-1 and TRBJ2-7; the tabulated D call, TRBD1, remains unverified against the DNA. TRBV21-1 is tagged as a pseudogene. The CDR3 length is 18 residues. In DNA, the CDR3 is TGTGCCAGCAGCAAAGGGGACAAACGGGGACAGCCGAGCTACGAGCAGTACTTC. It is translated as CASSKGDKRGQPSYEQYF.